This T cell receptor beta chain was observed in a study of shared clonotypes between healthy human individuals (TCRdb year 2020). With regard to the full study: The cohort comprised a couple of women and three men aged 18 to 49 years. For each donor, three plates each were used for CD4 naive and CD4 memory, two plates were used for CD8 naive, and one plate was used for CD8 memory. To estimate repertoire size and how much clonotypes are shared between individuals, the study performed deep sequencing of blood TCR repertoires from a handful of healthy adults. Libraries were prepared and TCR repertoires were sequenced by different laboratories using diverse techniques, in order to increase sequencing depth and limit assay-specific biases. Per donor, leukapheresis produced somewhere between about 0.85 and 9.5 billion PBMCs. The paper's findings and limits, for the study overall: Higher generation probabilities were observed for clonotypes shared by all four sorted-subset donors than for non-shared clonotypes. Because the study included a small number of donors, the genetic and exposure-history diversity represented was limited. Sharing across several donors was observed for approximately 5% of naive CD4, 3% to 3.5% of naive CD8, 2.3% of memory CD4, and about 0.4% of memory CD8 clonotypes. Sampling was limited to blood, and TCR repertoires in tissue likely differ from TCR repertoires in blood. Estimated clonotype richness was generally larger for naive than for memory subsets. Based on pairwise subsampling, the degree of clonotype sharing among donors was expected to be affected by sequencing depth. Rarefaction of sorted-subset datasets indicated incomplete sequencing despite the large sequencing depth.

Healthy HIV-negative adults with no recently reported acute infections or vaccinations were included as donors. Every donor was a Caucasian adult residing in Nashville, Tennessee, USA. The CD8 memory samples were a combination of magnetically selected CD45RO+ cells and CCR7-negative CD45RA+ effector memory (TemRA) cells. Blood was collected by leukapheresis, and PBMCs were isolated by Ficoll-Histopaque density gradient centrifugation and then cryopreserved in liquid nitrogen vapor phase. Purity and quantity of every magnetically sorted T cell population were checked by analytical flow cytometry. Genomic DNA was isolated from each sorted fraction and quantified by UV absorbance on a Nanodrop 2000c. A word on this clone: Its specific antigen is unknown. No base-level quality is on record; no much larger clone is a single base apart.

CDR1 and CDR2, per the germline V gene, are SGHVS and FNYEAQ. The junction shows trimming of 1 base on V and 1 base on J, plus 11 bases between the germline ends. The CDR3 sequence holds 15 residues, the cysteine and phenylalanine included. Only the CDR3 part of the read is kept: 45 bases, read in frame from the first base. Using the deep immunoSEQ assay, multiplex PCR amplified TCR CDR3 regions from genomic DNA. Genomic DNA extracted from each cell subset was distributed evenly over all wells of several immunoSEQ 96-well plates, and each plate served as one replicate. For sorted subsets, about 0.2 ug genomic DNA, equal to tens of thousands of T cell genomes, was loaded into each replicate PCR. The purified libraries were quantified using a Qubit 3.0 fluorometer, sized with a Bioanalyzer 2100, and then quantified again using the KAPA Library Quantification kit. Every immunoSEQ 96-well plate was sequenced on a separate single-read 150-cycle Illumina NextSeq 550 flow cell. For the original study's pipeline: Because the immunoSEQ output held only junctional sequences and lacked quality scores, the filtering could not match the filtering applied to full-length reads. Sequences were annotated with PyIR, a Python wrapper for IgBLAST v1.9, using IMGT germline references to assign V/J genes and CDR3. Reads were filtered out if the reads had weak V/J assignments (E-value above 1e-6), no CDR3, stop codons, out-of-frame junctions, or ambiguous translated residues. A V3J clonotype was defined by an identical inferred V gene, J gene, and CDR3 amino acid sequence. Percentage overlap between repertoires was computed as shared unique clonotypes divided by the size of the smaller repertoire. Three approaches were used to assess repertoire richness: RTK rarefaction, the Chao1 estimator, and Recon v2.1 estimates of unobserved clonotypes. OLGA was used to compute generation probabilities for all TCRbeta clonotypes that the gDNA method yielded from a handful of donors. In TCRdb, the immuneACCESS table is reduced to in-frame sequences with V and J assigned. These tables do not hold every clone; where another copy was compared, an unresolved V gene accounts for under half, and the others remain unexplained. The V and J calls and clone size were taken over from that table, and D and trimming were inferred from the DNA. A total of roughly 700,000 clones appear in this sample, around 90% of them only once. Less than 40% of the sample is in the top ten clones.

This clonotype originated in a man in his late teens or twenties in good health. Some clones in this sample may be carry-over from other donors' samples. The V and J genes are TRBV7-6 and TRBJ2-7; the D gene lacks a confident call. The sequencing sample was made of memory CD8+ T cells from PBMCs. The sample's cell subset or site, from its label and the paper: CD45RO+ cells pooled with CCR7-negative TemRA cells. The CDR3 corresponds to CASSLGAYASYEQYF. The sequenced DNA is TGTGCCAGCAGCTTAGGGGCGTATGCTTCCTACGAGCAGTACTTC. With the rest looked up from the reference TRBV7-6 and TRBJ2-7 genes rather than sequenced, the full variable domain is GAGVSQSPRYKVTKRGQDVALRCDPISGHVSLYWYRQALGQGPEFLTYFNYEAQQDKSGLPNDRFSAERPEGSISTLTIQRTEQRDSAMYRCASSLGAYASYEQYFGPGTRLTVT.